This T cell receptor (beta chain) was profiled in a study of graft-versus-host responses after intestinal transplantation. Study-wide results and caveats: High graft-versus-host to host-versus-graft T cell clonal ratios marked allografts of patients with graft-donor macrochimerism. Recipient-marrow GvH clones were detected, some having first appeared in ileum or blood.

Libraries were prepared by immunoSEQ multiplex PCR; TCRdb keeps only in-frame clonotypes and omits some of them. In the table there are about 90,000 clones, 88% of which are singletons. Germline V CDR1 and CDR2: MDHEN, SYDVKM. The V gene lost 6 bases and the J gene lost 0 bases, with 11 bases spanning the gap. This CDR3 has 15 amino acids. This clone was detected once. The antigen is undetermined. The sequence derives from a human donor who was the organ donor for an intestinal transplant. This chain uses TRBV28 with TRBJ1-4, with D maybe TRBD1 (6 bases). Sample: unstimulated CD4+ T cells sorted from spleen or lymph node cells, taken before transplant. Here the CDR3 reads CASRPRTATNEKLFF. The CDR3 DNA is TGTGCCAGCAGACCTAGGACAGCAACTAATGAAAAACTGTTTTTT.